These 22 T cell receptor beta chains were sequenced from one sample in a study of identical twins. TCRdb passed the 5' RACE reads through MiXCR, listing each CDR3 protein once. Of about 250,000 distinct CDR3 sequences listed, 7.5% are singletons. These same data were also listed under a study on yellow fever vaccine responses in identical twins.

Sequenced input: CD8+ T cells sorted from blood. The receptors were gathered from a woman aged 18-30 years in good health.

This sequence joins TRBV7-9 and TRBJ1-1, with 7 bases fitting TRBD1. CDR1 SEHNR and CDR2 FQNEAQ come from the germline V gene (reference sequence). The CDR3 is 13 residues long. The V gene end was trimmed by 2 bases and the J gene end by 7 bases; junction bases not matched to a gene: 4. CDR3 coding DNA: TGTGCCAGCAGCTTATCCGACAGGGTTGAAGCTTTCTTT. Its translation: CASSLSDRVEAFF.

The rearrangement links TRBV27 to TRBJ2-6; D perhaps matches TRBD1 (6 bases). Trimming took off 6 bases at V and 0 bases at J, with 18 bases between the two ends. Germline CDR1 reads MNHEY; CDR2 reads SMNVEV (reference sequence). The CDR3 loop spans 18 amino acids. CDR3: CASRRNRVYGSGANVLTF. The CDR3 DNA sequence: TGTGCCAGCAGGAGGAACAGGGTCTATGGCTCTGGGGCCAACGTCCTGACTTTC.

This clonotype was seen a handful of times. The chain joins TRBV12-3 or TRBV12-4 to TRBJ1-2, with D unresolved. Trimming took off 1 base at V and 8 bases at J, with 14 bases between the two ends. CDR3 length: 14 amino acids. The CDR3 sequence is CASSLERLNQGYTF. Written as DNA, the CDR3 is TGTGCCAGCAGTTTAGAGAGACTGAATCAAGGCTACACCTTC.

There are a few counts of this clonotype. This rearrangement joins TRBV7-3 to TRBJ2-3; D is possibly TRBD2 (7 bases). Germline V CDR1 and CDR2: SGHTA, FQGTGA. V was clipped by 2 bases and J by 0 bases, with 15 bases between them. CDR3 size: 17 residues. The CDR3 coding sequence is TGTGCCAGCAGCTTATTAGGGGGGGACCACAGCACAGATACGCAGTATTTT. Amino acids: CASSLLGGDHSTDTQYF. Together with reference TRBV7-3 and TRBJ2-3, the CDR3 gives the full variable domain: GAGVSQTPSNKVTEKGKYVELRCDPISGHTALYWYRQSLGQGPEFLIYFQGTGAADDSGLPNDRFFAVRPEGSVSTLKIQRTERGDSAVYLCASSLLGGDHSTDTQYFGPGTRLTVL.

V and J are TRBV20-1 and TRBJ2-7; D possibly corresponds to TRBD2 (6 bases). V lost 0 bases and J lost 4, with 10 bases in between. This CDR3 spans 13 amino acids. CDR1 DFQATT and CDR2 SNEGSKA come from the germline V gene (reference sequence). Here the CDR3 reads CSAREWGTYEQYV. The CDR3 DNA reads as TGCAGTGCTAGAGAGTGGGGGACTTACGAGCAGTACGTC.

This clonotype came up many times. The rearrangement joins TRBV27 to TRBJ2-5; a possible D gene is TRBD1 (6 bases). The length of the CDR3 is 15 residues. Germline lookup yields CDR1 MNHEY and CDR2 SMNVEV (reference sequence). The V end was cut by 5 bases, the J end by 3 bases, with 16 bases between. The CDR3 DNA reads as TGTGCCAGCAGTCCCGGGACACGGCAAAAAGAGACCCAGTACTTC. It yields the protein CASSPGTRQKETQYF.

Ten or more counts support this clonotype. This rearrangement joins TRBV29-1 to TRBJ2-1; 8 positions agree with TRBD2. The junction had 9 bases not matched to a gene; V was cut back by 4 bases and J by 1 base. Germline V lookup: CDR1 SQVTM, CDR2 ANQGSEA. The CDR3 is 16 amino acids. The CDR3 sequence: CSVVGSGDRSYNEQFF. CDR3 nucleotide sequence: TGCAGCGTTGTTGGTAGCGGGGATAGGTCCTACAATGAGCAGTTCTTC.

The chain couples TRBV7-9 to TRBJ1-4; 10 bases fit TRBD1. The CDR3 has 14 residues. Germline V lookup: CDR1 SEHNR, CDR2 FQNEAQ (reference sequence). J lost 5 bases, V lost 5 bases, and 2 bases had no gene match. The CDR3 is CASSAGQGNEKLFF. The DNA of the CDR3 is TGTGCCAGCAGCGCGGGACAGGGGAATGAAAAACTGTTTTTT.

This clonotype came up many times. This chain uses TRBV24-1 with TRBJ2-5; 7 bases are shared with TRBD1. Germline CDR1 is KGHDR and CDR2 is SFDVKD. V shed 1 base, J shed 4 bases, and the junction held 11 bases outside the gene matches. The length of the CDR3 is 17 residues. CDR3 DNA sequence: TGTGCCACCAGTGATTTTGGAAAGGGGGCGCGTAGAGAGACCCAGTACTTC. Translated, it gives CATSDFGKGARRETQYF.

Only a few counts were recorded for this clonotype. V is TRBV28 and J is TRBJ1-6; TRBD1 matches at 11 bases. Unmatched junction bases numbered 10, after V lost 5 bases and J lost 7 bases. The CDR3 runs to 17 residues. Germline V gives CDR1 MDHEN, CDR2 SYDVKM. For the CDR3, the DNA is TGTGCCAGCAGTCTAAAGGGGACAGGGGGTTACAATTCACCCCTCCACTTT. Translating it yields CASSLKGTGGYNSPLHF.

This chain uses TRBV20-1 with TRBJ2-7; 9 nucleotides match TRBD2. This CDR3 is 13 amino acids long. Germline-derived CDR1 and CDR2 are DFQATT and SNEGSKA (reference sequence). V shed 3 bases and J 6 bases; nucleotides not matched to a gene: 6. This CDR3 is CSASLAGEGEQYF. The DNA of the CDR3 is TGCAGTGCTAGTTTAGCGGGAGAGGGCGAGCAGTACTTC.

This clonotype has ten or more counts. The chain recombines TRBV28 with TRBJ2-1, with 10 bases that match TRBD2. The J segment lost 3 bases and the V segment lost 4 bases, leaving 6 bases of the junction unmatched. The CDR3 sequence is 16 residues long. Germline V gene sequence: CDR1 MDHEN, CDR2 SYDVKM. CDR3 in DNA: TGTGCCAGCAGTTCCCTAGCGGGAGTTTACTACAATGAGCAGTTCTTC. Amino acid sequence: CASSSLAGVYYNEQFF. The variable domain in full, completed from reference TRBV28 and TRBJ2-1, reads DVKVTQSSRYLVKRTGEKVFLECVQDMDHENMFWYRQDPGLGLRLIYFSYDVKMKEKGDIPEGYSVSREKKERFSLILESASTNQTSMYLCASSSLAGVYYNEQFFGPGTRLTVL.

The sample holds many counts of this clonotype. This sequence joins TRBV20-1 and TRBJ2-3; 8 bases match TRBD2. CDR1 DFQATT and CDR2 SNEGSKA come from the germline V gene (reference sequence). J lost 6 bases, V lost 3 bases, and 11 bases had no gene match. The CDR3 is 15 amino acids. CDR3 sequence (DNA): TGCAGTGCTAGGACTGCGGGACTAGAAACGGATACGCAGTATTTT. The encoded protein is CSARTAGLETDTQYF.

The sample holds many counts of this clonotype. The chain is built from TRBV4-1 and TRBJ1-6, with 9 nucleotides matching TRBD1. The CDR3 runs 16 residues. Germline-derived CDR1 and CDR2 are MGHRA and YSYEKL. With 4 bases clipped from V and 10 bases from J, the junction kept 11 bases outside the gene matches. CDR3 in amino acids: CASSPTNDRGGSPLHF. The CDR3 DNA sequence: TGCGCCAGCAGCCCAACCAACGACAGGGGGGGGTCACCCCTCCACTTT.

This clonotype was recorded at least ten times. The CDR3 region has the DNA TGTGCCAGCAGTTTACTAGCGGGAGAGCAGACCCAGTACTTC. It is translated as CASSLLAGEQTQYF. The J gene is TRBJ2-5, the V gene TRBV12-3 or TRBV12-4; 10 bases match TRBD2. This CDR3 is built from 14 residues. The ends lost 2 bases at V and 6 bases at J; junction bases unmatched: 3.

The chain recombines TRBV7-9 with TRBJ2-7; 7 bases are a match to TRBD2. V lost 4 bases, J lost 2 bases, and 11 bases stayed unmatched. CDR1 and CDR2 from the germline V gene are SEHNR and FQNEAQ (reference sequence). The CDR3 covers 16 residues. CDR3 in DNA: TGTGCCAGCAGCTCAATTGCGGGAGTCGCCACCTACGAGCAGTACTTC. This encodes CASSSIAGVATYEQYF.

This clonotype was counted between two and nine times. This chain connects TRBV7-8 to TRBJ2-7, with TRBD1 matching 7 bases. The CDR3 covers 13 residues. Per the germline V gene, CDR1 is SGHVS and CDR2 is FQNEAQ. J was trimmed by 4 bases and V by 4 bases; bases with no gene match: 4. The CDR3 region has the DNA TGTGCCAGCAGCTCCAACAGGGGTTACGAGCAGTACTTC. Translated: CASSSNRGYEQYF.

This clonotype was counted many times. The CDR3 reads CASSHRGRTVRTDTQYF. CDR3 DNA: TGCGCCAGCAGCCACCGCGGTAGAACTGTTAGGACAGATACGCAGTATTTT. J is TRBJ2-3 and V is TRBV4-1; D ambiguous. CDR3 length equals 17 residues. Germline V gives CDR1 MGHRA, CDR2 YSYEKL. V lost 3 bases, J lost 3 bases, and 19 bases lay in between.

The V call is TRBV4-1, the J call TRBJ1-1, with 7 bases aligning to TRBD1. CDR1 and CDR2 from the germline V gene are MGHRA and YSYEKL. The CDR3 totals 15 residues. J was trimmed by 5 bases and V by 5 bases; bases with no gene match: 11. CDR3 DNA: TGCGCCAGCAGCTTACAGGGGTTTGGGCTGACTGAAGCTTTCTTT. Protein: CASSLQGFGLTEAFF.

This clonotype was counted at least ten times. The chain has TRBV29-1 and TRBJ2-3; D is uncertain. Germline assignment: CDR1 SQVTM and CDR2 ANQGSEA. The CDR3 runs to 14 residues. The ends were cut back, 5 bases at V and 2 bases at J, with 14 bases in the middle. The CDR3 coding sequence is TGCAGCGTTCAAGGGAATCATTTCACAGATACGCAGTATTTT. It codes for CSVQGNHFTDTQYF.

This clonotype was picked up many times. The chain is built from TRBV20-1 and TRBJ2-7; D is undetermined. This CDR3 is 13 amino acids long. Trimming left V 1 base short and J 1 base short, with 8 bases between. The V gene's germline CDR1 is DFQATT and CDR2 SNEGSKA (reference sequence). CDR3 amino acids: CSARGVGSYEQYF. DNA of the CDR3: TGCAGTGCTAGAGGCGTAGGGTCCTACGAGCAGTACTTC.

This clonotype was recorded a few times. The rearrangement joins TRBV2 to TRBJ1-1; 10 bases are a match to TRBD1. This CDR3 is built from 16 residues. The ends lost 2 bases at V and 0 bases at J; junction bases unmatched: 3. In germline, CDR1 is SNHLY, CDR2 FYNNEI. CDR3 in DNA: TGTGCCAGCAGTGAATGGGACAGGGGCTTGAACACTGAAGCTTTCTTT. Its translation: CASSEWDRGLNTEAFF.